This T cell receptor (beta chain) was found in a study of T cell repertoires in cytomegalovirus infection. Study overall: Matching HLA type and CMV infection were both indicated by public TCR beta signatures. Study outcomes and limitations: In two of eight donors, the top clonotype was HLA-C-restricted CMV-specific. CMV carriers having the relevant HLA were flagged by cumulative public TCR beta family frequency.

The sample holds many counts of this clonotype. Its matching antigen is unknown. This CDR3 spans 12 amino acids. Germline CDR1 is SGHTA and CDR2 is FQGNSA. V was pared by 3 bases and J by 7 bases, with 10 bases between. Using its own MiXCR run on the reads, TCRdb lists one record per CDR3 protein. Here the sample spans 150,000 to 200,000 distinct CDR3 sequences, about 28% being singletons. Sequencing used PBMCs. The receptor's source is a human donor in good health (CMV status not recorded). Some clones in this sample may be carry-over from other donors' samples. The chain uses TRBV7-2 and TRBJ2-7; D is unresolved. The CDR3 loop is CASSLGPVEQYF. The CDR3 bases are TGTGCCAGCAGCTTGGGCCCTGTGGAGCAGTACTTC.